Given below is one T cell receptor (beta chain) in context. The V segment lost 0 bases and the J segment 1 base; nucleotides outside the gene matches: 10. Germline V gene data show CDR1 as GTSNPN and CDR2 as SVGIG (reference sequence). This CDR3 contains 19 residues. The sample belongs to a study of shared clonotypes between healthy human individuals. An even split of each subset's genomic DNA across several immunoSEQ plates was performed. Using immunoSEQ multiplex PCR, the repertoire was profiled, and TCRdb retains in-frame clones only, with some absent. This table holds about 2.4 million clones, approximately 94% found once.

Sample: naive CD4+ T cells sorted from blood. The subset: CD45RA+ positively selected. The receptor was isolated from a man aged 18 to 30 in good health. The rearrangement uses TRBV30 and TRBJ1-6; 9 bases are a match to TRBD1. CDR3 residues: CAWSVRGQGFGSYNSPLHF. The CDR3 DNA reads as TGTGCCTGGAGTGTTAGGGGACAGGGATTCGGGTCCTATAATTCACCCCTCCACTTT.